This passage covers 6 T cell receptor beta chains from one sample sequenced in a study of neurological immune-mediated disorders. TCRdb reprocessed the 5' RACE reads via MiXCR and lists one record per CDR3 protein. In the table there are 30,000 or so distinct CDR3 sequences, about an eighth of which are singletons. Stated time point: technical triplicate 2. Sequencing was performed on CD4+ T cells from blood. The source is a female donor with HTLV-1-associated myelopathy (HAM/TSP).

This clonotype has a count of ten or more. The V gene is TRBV5-5, the J gene TRBJ1-1; D might be TRBD1 (5 bases). This CDR3 has 14 residues. CDR1 is SGHKS and CDR2 is YYEKEE in the germline V gene (reference sequence). Trimming shortened V by 2 bases and J by 0 bases, and 8 bases separated the two germline ends. The CDR3 reads CASSFGGMNTEAFF. CDR3 DNA sequence: TGTGCCAGCAGCTTCGGGGGGATGAACACTGAAGCTTTCTTT.

This clonotype has ten or more counts. The chain joins TRBV29-1 to TRBJ2-3; no definite D call. The V gene's germline CDR1 is SQVTM and CDR2 ANQGSEA. V was cut by 4 bases and J by 1 base, with 6 bases left in between. There are 12 residues in the CDR3. CDR3 DNA: TGCAGCGTTGTTCAGGGCACAGATACGCAGTATTTT. It is translated as CSVVQGTDTQYF.

This clonotype was counted at least ten times. The V call is TRBV19, the J call TRBJ2-1; D uncertain. V was shortened by 5 bases and J by 6 bases, with 11 bases between the two germline ends. The V gene's germline CDR1 is LNHDA and CDR2 SQIVND (reference sequence). The CDR3 has 13 amino acids. CDR3 DNA: TGTGCCAGTAGTGTCCGAGTAGTCAATGAGCAGTTCTTC. Its translation is CASSVRVVNEQFF.

This clonotype was picked up many times. The J gene is TRBJ2-3, the V gene TRBV11-3, with D possibly matching TRBD1 (5 bases). Trimming took off 5 bases at V and 2 bases at J, with 8 bases between the two ends. Germline CDR1 reads SGHNT; CDR2 reads YENEEA. The CDR3 totals 13 residues. In DNA, the CDR3 is TGTGCCAGCAGCATCAGGGACACAGATACGCAGTATTTT. It codes for CASSIRDTDTQYF.

This clonotype has at least ten counts. The chain has TRBV27 and TRBJ2-5, with D hard to call. CDR3 length: 13 residues. The V gene lost 4 bases and the J gene lost 7 bases, with 13 bases spanning the gap. From germline, CDR1 is MNHEY and CDR2 SMNVEV (reference sequence). The CDR3 spells CASSSGVVRTQYF. The CDR3 DNA follows: TGTGCCAGCAGTTCTGGGGTGGTGCGGACCCAGTACTTC.

This clonotype was found many times. This sequence joins TRBV28 and TRBJ2-7, with D possibly matching TRBD2 (5 bases). With 9 bases removed from V and 3 bases from J, the gap between germline ends came to 12 bases. Germline V gene sequence: CDR1 MDHEN, CDR2 SYDVKM. CDR3 size: 12 residues. CDR3 protein: CASGTSYYEQYF. The CDR3 bases are TGTGCCAGTGGAACTAGTTACTACGAGCAGTACTTC.